What follows are 2 T cell receptor beta chains derived from one specimen sequenced in a study of shared clonotypes between healthy human individuals. Profiling relied on immunoSEQ multiplex PCR, and the TCRdb table lists in-frame clones only, not all of them. The sample lists some 2,400,000 clones; almost 96% were seen once. Material: naive CD4+ T cells sorted from blood. Subset defined: CD45RA+ positively selected. Receptor source: a man aged 18 to 29 in good health.

The chain combines TRBV10-2 with TRBJ1-1; maybe TRBD1 (5 bases). This CDR3 has 15 amino acids. Germline V gene data show CDR1 as WSHSY and CDR2 as SAAADI. V was trimmed by 6 bases and J by 0 bases, leaving 14 bases between them. The CDR3 nucleotides are TGCGCCAGCAGAGAGGGGTTCCTAATGAACACTGAAGCTTTCTTT. Amino acids: CASREGFLMNTEAFF.

The chain recombines TRBV9 with TRBJ2-7, with D uncertain. The CDR3 has 14 residues. Trimming shortened V by 0 bases and J by 3 bases, and 10 bases separated the two germline ends. CDR1 is SGDLS and CDR2 is YYNGEE in the germline V gene. The CDR3 nucleotides are TGTGCCAGCAGCGTAGGCCCCCTGGTCTACGAGCAGTACTTC. Translated: CASSVGPLVYEQYF.